This T cell receptor beta chain was retrieved from a study of T cells in Graves' hyperthyroidism and ophthalmopathy. Exclusion of a patient resulted from uncontrolled infection, other autoimmune disease, pregnancy or lactation. The blood sample was taken at first hyperthyroidism diagnosis, before any ophthalmopathy symptoms. PBMCs were collected from a roughly 9.7 ml volume of fresh peripheral blood. Study-wide findings and caveats: Appearing also in blood were most of the thyroid clonotypes expanded above 0.001.

The V end was cut by 3 bases, the J end by 4 bases, with 10 bases between. The CDR3 totals 15 residues. Germline lookup yields CDR1 SGHTA and CDR2 FQGNSA. The sample holds a few counts of this clonotype. Its antigen is undetermined. Amplification of TCR beta CDR3 regions used RNA as the template. HTBI primers were used for first-round RT-PCR of the TCR CDR3. TCRdb ran MiXCR on the multiplex PCR reads and lists one entry per CDR3 protein. The table shows about 720,000 distinct CDR3 sequences, with approximately 19% occurring only once. The clonotype originates from a woman aged 45-65 years with Graves' hyperthyroidism that later progressed to Graves' ophthalmopathy. The chain links TRBV7-2 to TRBJ1-6; D is possibly TRBD1 (5 bases). The sequenced material came from blood. CDR3 nucleotides: TGTGCCAGCAGCTTTCCCAGGGCTTATAATTCACCCCTCCACTTT. This codes for CASSFPRAYNSPLHF.